Each of the 5 T cell receptor beta chains below was sequenced from the same sample in a study of shared clonotypes between healthy human individuals. Sequencing was performed with immunoSEQ multiplex PCR; in TCRdb, only in-frame clones are kept and a portion is missing. The table has fewer than 850,000 clones, 80% to 95% seen once. Sequencing input: memory CD8+ T cells from PBMCs. Sample subset: CD45RO+ cells pooled with CCR7-negative TemRA cells. Receptor source: a man between 18 and 29 years old in good health. Some clones in this sample may be carry-over from other donors' samples.

This rearrangement joins TRBV9 to TRBJ2-5; D is unresolved. This CDR3 is 15 amino acids long. Trimming took off 3 bases at V and 5 bases at J, with 17 bases between the two ends. CDR1 SGDLS and CDR2 YYNGEE come from the germline V gene. CDR3 residues: CASSAYPRPVETQYF. Here the CDR3 DNA reads TGTGCCAGCAGCGCCTACCCTCGCCCTGTGGAGACCCAGTACTTC.

The chain employs TRBV5-1 and TRBJ2-7; D gene unclear. Germline CDR1 SGHRS, CDR2 YFSETQ. The germline V and J ends were trimmed by 0 bases and 0 bases, with 7 bases remaining between them. CDR3 length: 14 residues. In DNA, the CDR3 is TGCGCCAGCAGCTTGGTAGGCTTCTCCTACGAGCAGTACTTC. This encodes CASSLVGFSYEQYF.

This rearrangement joins TRBV19 to TRBJ1-5; D is ambiguous. Per the germline V gene, CDR1 is LNHDA and CDR2 is SQIVND (reference sequence). The V gene lost 6 bases and the J gene lost 0 bases, with 9 bases spanning the gap. This CDR3 contains 14 residues. The CDR3 is CASRVTDSNQPQHF. The DNA for the CDR3 is TGTGCCAGTAGGGTGACGGATAGCAATCAGCCCCAGCATTTT.

The V call is TRBV19, the J call TRBJ1-1; TRBD1 agrees at 7 bases. Looked up from germline, CDR1 is LNHDA and CDR2 is SQIVND (reference sequence). V trimming: 9 bases; J trimming: 1 base; junction bases outside the gene matches: 5. CDR3 size: 13 residues. CDR3 nucleotides: TGTGCCAGCCGACAGGGAGGGAACACTGAAGCTTTCTTT. Amino acids: CASRQGGNTEAFF. The full variable domain, in which reference TRBV19 and TRBJ1-1 provide the parts outside the CDR3, is DGGITQSPKYLFRKEGQNVTLSCEQNLNHDAMYWYRQDPGQGLRLIYYSQIVNDFQKGDIAEGYSVSREKKESFPLTVTSAQKNPTAFYLCASRQGGNTEAFFGQGTRLTVV.

The CDR3 is CASSEARAGSSNTGELFF. CDR3 in DNA: TGTGCCAGCAGTGAAGCGCGGGCAGGCAGCTCGAACACCGGGGAGCTGTTTTTT. The rearrangement joins TRBV2 to TRBJ2-2; weak D call: TRBD2 (5 bases). With 0 bases removed from V and 0 bases from J, the gap between germline ends came to 14 bases. The CDR3 runs to 18 residues. From germline, CDR1 is SNHLY and CDR2 FYNNEI.